These T cell receptor beta chains were read from a single sample in a study of beta chain features in type 1 diabetes. Assay: immunoSEQ multiplex PCR; the TCRdb copy retains only in-frame clones and omits some. This table has 160,000 or so clones, about 9.8% appearing once. The sample was central memory CD4+ T cells from blood. Every receptor here comes from a woman between 18 and 29 years old in good health. Each CDR3 is given with its conserved first and last residue. The D gene is left open where the match is weak. For some rows the clone size is stated as once, few or many, or as a class when expanded; others skip it.

TRBJ2-3	TRBV5-4	few	TRBD2	TGTGCCAGCAGTAGGGCTAGCGGTACCACAGATACGCAGTATTTT	CASSRASGTTDTQYF
TRBJ1-2	TRBV30	NA	TRBD1	TGTGCCTGGAGCCCGACAGGGGGCGCGGATGGCTACACCTTC	CAWSPTGGADGYTF
TRBJ2-1	TRBV9	NA	NA	TGTGCCAGCAGCGTAGGCCCTGGACTCTCCTACAATGAGCAGTTCTTC	CASSVGPGLSYNEQFF
TRBJ1-1	TRBV30	NA	NA	TGTGCCTGGAGCGAGGGCCAACCTAACACTGAAGCTTTCTTT	CAWSEGQPNTEAFF
TRBJ2-4	TRBV7-9	NA	NA	TGTGCCAGCAGCCCGCCGACAGGAGTAGGGGCCAAAAACATTCAGTACTTC	CASSPPTGVGAKNIQYF
TRBJ1-4	TRBV10-3	few	TRBD1	TGTGCCATCAAATCCGGGACAGACAATGAAAAACTGTTTTTT	CAIKSGTDNEKLFF
TRBJ2-1	TRBV5-1	NA	TRBD2	TGCGCCAGCAGCTTGGCGGGTAGCGGGGGGATGAACAATGAGCAGTTCTTC	CASSLAGSGGMNNEQFF
TRBJ2-3	TRBV13	few	NA	TGTGCCAGCAGCTTACCTGGCACAGATACGCAGTATTTT	CASSLPGTDTQYF
TRBJ2-7	TRBV6-5	NA	TRBD1	TGTGCCAGCAGCCCCGGGACAGGGCTCTTGCAGTACTTC	CASSPGTGLLQYF
TRBJ1-2	TRBV4-1	NA	NA	TGCGCCAGCAGCCAAGAAGCGGGGGTGACTAACTATGGCTACACCTTC	CASSQEAGVTNYGYTF
TRBJ1-1	TRBV6-1	few	NA	TGTGCCAGCAGAGAAGGGCAGATGAACACTGAAGCTTTCTTT	CASREGQMNTEAFF
TRBJ2-5	TRBV25-1	NA	TRBD1	TGTGCCAGCAGACTGGGACAGGGGGCGGTGGAGACCCAGTACTTC	CASRLGQGAVETQYF
TRBJ2-7	TRBV9	NA	NA	TGTGCCAGCAGCGTAGACGGGAGATCCTACGAGCAGTACTTC	CASSVDGRSYEQYF
TRBJ1-1	TRBV2	few	NA	TGTGCCAGCAGAGCCGGGACTAAGAACACTGAAGCTTTCTTT	CASRAGTKNTEAFF
TRBJ2-7	TRBV25-1	few	TRBD2	TGTGCCAGCAGTCAAAGCGGGAGGGCTAGCTCCTACGAGCAGTACTTC	CASSQSGRASSYEQYF
TRBJ1-1	TRBV5-1	few	NA	TGCGCCAGCAGGTATGACAGGACAGAAGCTTTCTTT	CASRYDRTEAFF
TRBJ1-1	TRBV5-1	few	TRBD1	TGCGCCAGCAGCTCTGGACAGGGCACGAACACTGAAGCTTTCTTT	CASSSGQGTNTEAFF
TRBJ2-1	TRBV4-1	NA	TRBD2	TGCGCCAGCAGCCAAGATCGCGCGGGAGGCCAGAGCTCCTACAATGAGCAGTTCTTC	CASSQDRAGGQSSYNEQFF
TRBJ2-7	TRBV2	NA	TRBD2	TGTGCCAGCAGTGCTCAACCGGGACTAGCGTCCTACGAGCAGTACTTC	CASSAQPGLASYEQYF
TRBJ1-1	TRBV4-1	NA	NA	TGCGCCAGCAGCCAAGCGGAGGGAAGGGGCACTGAAGCTTTCTTT	CASSQAEGRGTEAFF
TRBJ1-5	TRBV4-2	NA	TRBD1	TGTGCCAGCAGCGCAGGGGGCGCGGGCAATCAGCCCCAGCATTTT	CASSAGGAGNQPQHF
TRBJ1-2	TRBV6-1	few	TRBD1	TGTGCCAGCAGGGACAGGGCCACTAACTATGGCTACACCTTC	CASRDRATNYGYTF
TRBJ1-1	TRBV9	many	NA	TGTGCCAGCAGCGCTAGCCGGGCGGGCACTGAAGCTTTCTTT	CASSASRAGTEAFF
TRBJ1-5	TRBV11-2	NA	NA	TGTGCCAGCAGCTTAATGCGGGATCAGCCCCAGCATTTT	CASSLMRDQPQHF
TRBJ1-5	TRBV6-5	NA	NA	TGTGCCAGCAGCTTGACAGGAGGAAATCAGCCCCAGCATTTT	CASSLTGGNQPQHF
TRBJ2-1	TRBV10-3	few	NA	TGTGCCATCAGTGAGTCTTTAGGGGTCAACAATGAGCAGTTCTTC	CAISESLGVNNEQFF